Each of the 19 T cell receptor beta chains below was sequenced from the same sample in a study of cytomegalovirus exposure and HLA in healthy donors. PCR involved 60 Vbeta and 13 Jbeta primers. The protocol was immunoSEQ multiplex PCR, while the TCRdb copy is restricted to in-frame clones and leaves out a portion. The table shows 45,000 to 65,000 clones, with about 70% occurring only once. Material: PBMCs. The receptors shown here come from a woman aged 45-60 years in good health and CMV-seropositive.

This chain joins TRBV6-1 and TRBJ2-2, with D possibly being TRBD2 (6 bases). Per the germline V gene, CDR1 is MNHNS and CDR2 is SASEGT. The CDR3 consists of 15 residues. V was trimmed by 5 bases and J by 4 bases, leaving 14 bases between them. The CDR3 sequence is CASSKRTTPTGELFF. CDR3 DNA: TGTGCCAGCAGTAAAAGGACTACTCCCACCGGGGAGCTGTTTTTT.

The CDR3 sequence: CASSVLGPNYGYTF. The CDR3 region has the DNA TGTGCCAGCAGTGTACTAGGGCCTAACTATGGCTACACCTTC. The J gene is TRBJ1-2, the V gene TRBV28; the D is unclear. Looked up from germline, CDR1 is MDHEN and CDR2 is SYDVKM. The V end was cut by 5 bases, the J end by 0 bases, with 10 bases between. This CDR3 has 14 amino acids.

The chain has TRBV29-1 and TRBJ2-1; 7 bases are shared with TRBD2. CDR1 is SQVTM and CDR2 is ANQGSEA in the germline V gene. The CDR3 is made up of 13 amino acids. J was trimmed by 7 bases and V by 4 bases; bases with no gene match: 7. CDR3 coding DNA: TGCAGCGTTGGGGCTAGCGGAATTAATGAGCAGTTCTTC. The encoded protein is CSVGASGINEQFF.

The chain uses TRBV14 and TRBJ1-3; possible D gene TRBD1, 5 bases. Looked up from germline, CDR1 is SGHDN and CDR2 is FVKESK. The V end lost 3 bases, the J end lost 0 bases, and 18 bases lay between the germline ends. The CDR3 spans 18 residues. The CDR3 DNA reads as TGTGCCAGCAGCCACCTTATGGGGGGAGGATCCTCTGGAAACACCATATATTTT. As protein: CASSHLMGGGSSGNTIYF.

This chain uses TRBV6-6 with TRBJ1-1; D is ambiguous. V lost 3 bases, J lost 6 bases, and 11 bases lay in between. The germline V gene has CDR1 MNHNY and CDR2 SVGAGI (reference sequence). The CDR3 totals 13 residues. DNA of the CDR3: TGTGCCAGCAGTTATTACAGTGGCTCTGAAGCTTTCTTT. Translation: CASSYYSGSEAFF.

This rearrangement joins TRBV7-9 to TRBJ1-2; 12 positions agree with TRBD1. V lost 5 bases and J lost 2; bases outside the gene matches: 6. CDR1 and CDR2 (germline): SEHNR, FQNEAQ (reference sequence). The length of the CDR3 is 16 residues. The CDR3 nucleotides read TGTGCCAGCAGCCCGGGACAGGGGGCGGGAAACTATGGCTACACCTTC. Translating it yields CASSPGQGAGNYGYTF.

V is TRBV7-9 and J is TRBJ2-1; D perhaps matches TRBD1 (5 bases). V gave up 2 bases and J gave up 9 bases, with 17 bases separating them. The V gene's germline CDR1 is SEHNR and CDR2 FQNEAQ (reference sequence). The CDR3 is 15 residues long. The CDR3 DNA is TGTGCCAGCAGCTTAAATCGTCAGGGTAGGGGTGAGCAGTTCTTC. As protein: CASSLNRQGRGEQFF.

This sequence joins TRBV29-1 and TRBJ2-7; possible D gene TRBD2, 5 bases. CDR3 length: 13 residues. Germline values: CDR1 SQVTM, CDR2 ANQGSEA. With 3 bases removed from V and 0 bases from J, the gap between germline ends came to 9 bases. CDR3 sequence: CSVEGGPSYEQYF. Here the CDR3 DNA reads TGCAGCGTTGAGGGCGGGCCCTCCTACGAGCAGTACTTC.

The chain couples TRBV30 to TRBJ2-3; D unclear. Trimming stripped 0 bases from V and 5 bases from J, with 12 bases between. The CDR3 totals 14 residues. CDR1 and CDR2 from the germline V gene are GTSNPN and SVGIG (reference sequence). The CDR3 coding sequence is TGTGCCTGGAGTGTCAAGTTGACGGGAGATACGCAGTATTTT. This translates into CAWSVKLTGDTQYF.

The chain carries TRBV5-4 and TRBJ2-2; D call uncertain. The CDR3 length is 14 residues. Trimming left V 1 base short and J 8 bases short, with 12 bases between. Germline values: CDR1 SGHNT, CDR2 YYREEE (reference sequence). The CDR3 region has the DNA TGTGCCAGCAGCTTGTATCTAGGCTTTGGGGAGCTGTTTTTT. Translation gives CASSLYLGFGELFF.

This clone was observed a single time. CDR3 region: CASSFRGRTQETQYF. For the CDR3, the DNA is TGTGCCAGCAGCTTTAGGGGGCGAACCCAAGAGACCCAGTACTTC. The chain is built from TRBV11-2 and TRBJ2-5; 7 bases fit TRBD1. CDR1 is SGHAT, CDR2 FQNNGV, per germline. CDR3 size: 15 residues. With V trimmed by 3 bases and J by 1 base, 5 bases remained unmatched.

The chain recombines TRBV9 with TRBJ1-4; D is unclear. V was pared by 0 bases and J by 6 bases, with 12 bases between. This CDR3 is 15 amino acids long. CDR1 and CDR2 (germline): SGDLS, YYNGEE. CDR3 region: CASSVGMGPYEKLFF. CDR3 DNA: TGTGCCAGCAGCGTAGGGATGGGCCCCTATGAAAAACTGTTTTTT.

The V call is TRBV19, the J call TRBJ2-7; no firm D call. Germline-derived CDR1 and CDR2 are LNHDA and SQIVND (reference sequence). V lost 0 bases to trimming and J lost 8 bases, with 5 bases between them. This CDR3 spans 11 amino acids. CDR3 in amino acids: CASSIETKQYF. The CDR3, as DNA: TGTGCCAGTAGTATAGAGACAAAGCAGTACTTC.

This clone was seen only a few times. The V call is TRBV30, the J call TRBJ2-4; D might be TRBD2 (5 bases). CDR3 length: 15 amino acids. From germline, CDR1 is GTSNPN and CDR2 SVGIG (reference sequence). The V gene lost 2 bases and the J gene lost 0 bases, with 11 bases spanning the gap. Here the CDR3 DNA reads TGTGCCTGGAGTACCGGACTCCTAGCCAAAAACATTCAGTACTTC. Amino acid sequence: CAWSTGLLAKNIQYF.

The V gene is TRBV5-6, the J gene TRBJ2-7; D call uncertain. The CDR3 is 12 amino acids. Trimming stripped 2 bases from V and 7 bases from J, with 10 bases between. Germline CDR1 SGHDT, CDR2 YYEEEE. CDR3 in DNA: TGTGCCAGCAGCTTCCTCCTCGGTGAGCAGTACTTC. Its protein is CASSFLLGEQYF.

The CDR3, as DNA: TGTGCCAGCAGCTTGGAAATAGGACTGTCGGACCAAGAGACCCAGTACTTC. Its translation: CASSLEIGLSDQETQYF. The V call is TRBV5-8, the J call TRBJ2-5; D is perhaps TRBD2 (5 bases). CDR1 and CDR2 (germline): SGHTS, YDEGEE. This CDR3 comprises 17 residues. Trimming took 0 bases from V and 0 from J, leaving 15 bases between them. The variable domain in full, completed from reference TRBV5-8 and TRBJ2-5, reads EAGVTQSPTHLIKTRGQQATLRCSPISGHTSVYWYQQALGLGLQFLLWYDEGEERNRGNFPPRFSGRQFPNYSSELNVNALELEDSALYLCASSLEIGLSDQETQYFGPGTRLLVL.

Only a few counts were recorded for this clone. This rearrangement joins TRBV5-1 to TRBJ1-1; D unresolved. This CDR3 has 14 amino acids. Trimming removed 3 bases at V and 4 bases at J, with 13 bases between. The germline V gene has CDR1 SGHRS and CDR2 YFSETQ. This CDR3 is CASSSLQSTTEAFF. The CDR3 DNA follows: TGCGCCAGCAGCTCCTTACAGAGCACCACTGAAGCTTTCTTT. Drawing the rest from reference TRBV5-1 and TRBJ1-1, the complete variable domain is KAGVTQTPRYLIKTRGQQVTLSCSPISGHRSVSWYQQTPGQGLQFLFEYFSETQRNKGNFPGRFSGRQFSNSRSEMNVSTLELGDSALYLCASSSLQSTTEAFFGQGTRLTVV.

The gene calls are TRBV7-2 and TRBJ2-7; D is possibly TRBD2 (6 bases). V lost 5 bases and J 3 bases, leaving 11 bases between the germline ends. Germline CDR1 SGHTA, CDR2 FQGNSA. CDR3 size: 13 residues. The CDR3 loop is CASSPDGSYEQYF. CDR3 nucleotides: TGTGCCAGCAGCCCCGACGGGAGCTACGAGCAGTACTTC.

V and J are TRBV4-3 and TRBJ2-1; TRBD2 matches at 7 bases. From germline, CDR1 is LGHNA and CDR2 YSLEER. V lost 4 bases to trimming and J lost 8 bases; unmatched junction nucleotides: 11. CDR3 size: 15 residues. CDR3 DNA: TGCGCCAGCAGCCCCTGGGGGGGGAATAGGGATGAGCAGTTCTTC. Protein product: CASSPWGGNRDEQFF.